This TCR beta chain originates from a study of post-analysis software for immune sequencing data. The overall study: Secondary progressive, relapsing-remitting and progressive-relapsing multiple sclerosis were among the included disease courses.

As for this clonotype: Its antigen is still unknown.

cDNA libraries of TCR beta carried unique molecular identifiers. There were roughly 0.95 to 10 million T cells, and 400,000 to 650,000 cDNA molecules came from them. TCRdb fed the PCR reads into MiXCR, producing one record per CDR3 protein. The repertoire includes more than 450,000 distinct CDR3 sequences, 44% of them detected once, and around 1.7% sits in the top ten. Overall study results and limits: Among a handful of TRBV segments more frequent in patients than controls were TRBV5-6, TRBV5-1 and TRBV20-1. With F measure, samples from one preparation batch clustered together strongly.

The germline V gene encodes CDR1 SNHLY and CDR2 FYNNEI. V was clipped by 3 bases and J by 5 bases, with 11 bases between them. The CDR3 spans 13 residues. This rearrangement joins TRBV2 to TRBJ2-7; the D is unclear. Sequenced: blood. This receptor was identified in a girl aged 10-17 years with multiple sclerosis. For the CDR3, the DNA is TGTGCCAGCAGTGAGACCCTAGTGCACGAGCAGTACTTC. Encoded protein: CASSETLVHEQYF.